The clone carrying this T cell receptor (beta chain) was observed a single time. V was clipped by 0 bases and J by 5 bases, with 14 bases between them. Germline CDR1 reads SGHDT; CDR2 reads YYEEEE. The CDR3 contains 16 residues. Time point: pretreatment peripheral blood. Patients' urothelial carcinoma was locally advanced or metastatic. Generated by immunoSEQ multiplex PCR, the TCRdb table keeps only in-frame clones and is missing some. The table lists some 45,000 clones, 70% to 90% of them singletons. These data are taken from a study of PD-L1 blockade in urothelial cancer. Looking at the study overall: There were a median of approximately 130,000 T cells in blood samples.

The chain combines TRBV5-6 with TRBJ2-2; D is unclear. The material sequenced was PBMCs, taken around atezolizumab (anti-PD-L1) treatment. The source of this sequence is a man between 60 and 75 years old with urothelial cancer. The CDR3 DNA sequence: TGTGCCAGCAGCTTGGCCGCGTTACTCCGAACCGGGGAGCTGTTTTTT. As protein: CASSLAALLRTGELFF.